Following are 20 T cell receptor beta chains from one sample sequenced in a study of cytomegalovirus exposure and HLA in healthy donors. PCR was performed using 60 Vbeta and 13 Jbeta primers. Libraries were prepared by immunoSEQ multiplex PCR; TCRdb keeps only in-frame clonotypes and omits some of them. In the table there are under 200,000 clones, around 74% of which are singletons. Specimen: PBMCs. The receptor source for this set is a woman between 25 and 40 years old in good health and CMV-seronegative.

The genes are TRBV5-4 and TRBJ2-6, with D possibly TRBD2 on 5 matching bases. V was shortened by 4 bases and J by 0 bases, with 8 bases between the two germline ends. The germline V gene has CDR1 SGHNT and CDR2 YYREEE (reference sequence). This CDR3 has 15 residues. The CDR3 here is CASSLAGSGANVLTF. The CDR3 DNA reads TGTGCCAGCAGCCTGGCGGGCTCTGGGGCCAACGTCCTGACTTTC.

This clone counts as medium-sized (0.01 to 0.1%). For the CDR3, the DNA is TGTGCCAGCCCTGGACAGAACTATGGCTACACCTTC. The encoded protein is CASPGQNYGYTF. The rearrangement links TRBV6-1 to TRBJ1-2, with D tentatively TRBD1 (6 bases). Germline loops: CDR1 MNHNS, CDR2 SASEGT. Trimming shortened V by 8 bases and J by 2 bases, and 9 bases separated the two germline ends. The CDR3 loop spans 12 amino acids.

The CDR3 coding sequence is TGTGCCAGCAGCTTGGTAGCGGGGGTCTACACCGGGGAGCTGTTTTTT. This encodes CASSLVAGVYTGELFF. The chain recombines TRBV7-6 with TRBJ2-2; 9 bases agree with TRBD2. Looked up from germline, CDR1 is SGHVS and CDR2 is FNYEAQ. The CDR3 contains 16 residues. The ends lost 3 bases at V and 3 bases at J; junction bases unmatched: 5. The variable domain in full, with the rest retrieved from reference TRBV7-6 and TRBJ2-2, is GAGVSQSPRYKVTKRGQDVALRCDPISGHVSLYWYRQALGQGPEFLTYFNYEAQQDKSGLPNDRFSAERPEGSISTLTIQRTEQRDSAMYRCASSLVAGVYTGELFFGEGSRLTVL.

The chain links TRBV2 to TRBJ2-1; D might be TRBD1 (5 bases). Between the trimmed V and J ends, which lost 3 bases and 5 bases, there was a span of 11 bases. CDR3 length equals 14 residues. In germline, CDR1 is SNHLY, CDR2 FYNNEI. The CDR3: CASSEALGDNEQFF. Written as DNA, the CDR3 is TGTGCCAGCAGTGAGGCGCTAGGGGACAATGAGCAGTTCTTC.

The genes are TRBV6-6 and TRBJ1-1; 8 nucleotides match TRBD1. This CDR3 contains 15 residues. CDR1 and CDR2 (germline): MNHNY, SVGAGI (reference sequence). Germline trimming cut 1 base from V and 6 bases from J; bases unmatched to any gene: 7. In nucleotides, the CDR3 is TGTGCCAGCAGTTACTGGACAGGGCAGGAGTCTGAAGCTTTCTTT. Its translation is CASSYWTGQESEAFF.

The chain has TRBV10-3 and TRBJ2-3; 8 bases match TRBD2. Germline CDR1 and CDR2: ENHRY and SYGVKD. V gave up 4 bases and J gave up 2 bases; unmatched junction bases: 8. The CDR3 consists of 16 residues. The CDR3 DNA is TGTGCCATCAGTGTGCAAGCGGGGGTCTCCACAGATACGCAGTATTTT. Translating it yields CAISVQAGVSTDTQYF.

Only a few counts were recorded for this clone. The rearrangement links TRBV2 to TRBJ2-5; 12 bases match TRBD2. The CDR3 spans 14 residues. Germline trimming cut 6 bases from V and 5 bases from J; bases unmatched to any gene: 4. Germline CDR1 is SNHLY and CDR2 is FYNNEI. For the CDR3, the DNA is TGTGCCAGCAGGGCGGGGACTAGCGGGGAGACCCAGTACTTC. Amino acids: CASRAGTSGETQYF.

V and J are TRBV5-1 and TRBJ2-3; TRBD1 matches 10 bases. The CDR3 has 16 residues. Germline V gene data show CDR1 as SGHRS and CDR2 as YFSETQ. Trimming at V came to 4 bases and at J to 4 bases, leaving 9 bases not matched to a gene. The CDR3 loop is CASSKGQGVLADTQYF. The CDR3 nucleotides are TGCGCCAGCAGCAAAGGACAGGGGGTTCTCGCAGATACGCAGTATTTT.

In its sample, this clone was seen a few times. The chain joins TRBV6-5 to TRBJ2-2; a weak D match, TRBD2 (5 bases). Germline assignment: CDR1 MNHEY and CDR2 SVGAGI. This CDR3 region has 14 residues. With 10 bases removed from V and 6 bases from J, the gap between germline ends came to 18 bases. CDR3 bases: TGTGCCATGAGACGGGATCGCACTTCCGGGGAGCTGTTTTTT. It specifies CAMRRDRTSGELFF.

As DNA, the CDR3 is TGTGCCAGCAGTCCTGGACAGGTTTATGGCTACACCTTC. It codes for CASSPGQVYGYTF. The genes are TRBV2 and TRBJ1-2; TRBD1 matches at 7 bases. With 5 bases clipped from V and 5 bases from J, the junction kept 5 bases outside the gene matches. Germline assignment: CDR1 SNHLY and CDR2 FYNNEI. This CDR3 is 13 amino acids long.

The chain combines TRBV15 with TRBJ2-2; possibly TRBD1 for D (5 bases). The length of the CDR3 is 16 residues. Trimming shortened V by 2 bases and J by 5 bases, and 15 bases separated the two germline ends. CDR1 and CDR2 (germline): LNHNV, YYDKDF (reference sequence). CDR3 DNA sequence: TGTGCCACCAGCAGAAACCCACAGGTACCTACCGGGGAGCTGTTTTTT. It specifies CATSRNPQVPTGELFF.

This sequence joins TRBV4-2 and TRBJ2-1; 13 nucleotides match TRBD2. Looked up from germline, CDR1 is LGHNA and CDR2 is YNFKEQ. This CDR3 is built from 16 residues. With 5 bases clipped from V and 6 bases from J, the junction kept 7 bases outside the gene matches. CDR3 in amino acids: CASSTRTSGGRNEQFF. DNA of the CDR3: TGTGCCAGCAGCACGCGGACTAGCGGGGGCCGCAATGAGCAGTTCTTC.

This clone was detected only once. The V call is TRBV11-3, the J call TRBJ2-3; 10 nucleotides line up with TRBD1. Germline V gene lookup returns CDR1 SGHNT and CDR2 YENEEA. After removal of 2 bases from V and 9 bases from J, the junction contained 5 bases not matched to a gene. CDR3 length: 14 amino acids. For the CDR3, the DNA is TGTGCCAGCAGCTTAAGACAGGGGGCGGCCACGCAGTATTTT. It is translated as CASSLRQGAATQYF.

The chain uses TRBV27 and TRBJ2-7; the D gene is possibly TRBD1 (6 bases). There are 14 residues in the CDR3. V was shortened by 5 bases and J by 2 bases, with 13 bases between the two germline ends. Germline V gene data show CDR1 as MNHEY and CDR2 as SMNVEV (reference sequence). CDR3 DNA sequence: TGTGCCAGCAGTGCACAGGGTTCCCCCTACGAGCAGTACTTC. This gives the protein CASSAQGSPYEQYF.

The chain's CDR3 is CASSRLAGGSTDTQYF. The CDR3 DNA follows: TGCGCCAGCAGCCGCCTAGCGGGGGGAAGCACAGATACGCAGTATTTT. This sequence joins TRBV5-1 and TRBJ2-3, with TRBD2 matching over 11 bases. The CDR3 contains 16 residues. Per the germline V gene, CDR1 is SGHRS and CDR2 is YFSETQ. After removal of 4 bases from V and 0 bases from J, the junction contained 4 bases not matched to a gene.

This clone was picked up a small number of times. J is TRBJ2-5 and V is TRBV5-1, with D maybe TRBD1 (6 bases). Trimming shortened V by 4 bases and J by 5 bases, and 18 bases separated the two germline ends. CDR3 length: 15 amino acids. CDR1 is SGHRS, CDR2 YFSETQ, per germline. CDR3 sequence reads: CASSPRNRVSETQYF. CDR3 DNA: TGCGCCAGCAGCCCGCGAAACAGGGTATCGGAGACCCAGTACTTC.

The gene calls are TRBV18 and TRBJ2-5; no definite D call. CDR1 is KGHSH and CDR2 is LQKENI in the germline V gene. V gave up 3 bases and J gave up 5 bases, with 13 bases separating them. This CDR3 comprises 14 residues. The CDR3: CASSPSTSFETQYF. In DNA, the CDR3 is TGTGCCAGCTCACCCTCGACAAGTTTTGAGACCCAGTACTTC.

The gene calls are TRBV10-3 and TRBJ2-5; 8 bases fit TRBD2. Per the germline V gene, CDR1 is ENHRY and CDR2 is SYGVKD. The CDR3 has 15 residues. V dropped 3 bases and J dropped 2; count of bases not matched to a gene: 5. The CDR3 here is CAISEGTRKQETQYF. The CDR3 coding sequence is TGTGCCATCAGTGAAGGGACTAGGAAGCAAGAGACCCAGTACTTC.

The V gene is TRBV25-1, the J gene TRBJ2-3, with 7 bases fitting TRBD1. Trimming at V came to 4 bases and at J to 3 bases, leaving 10 bases not matched to a gene. CDR1 is MGHDK and CDR2 is SYGVNS in the germline V gene. The CDR3 runs 16 residues. The CDR3 bases are TGTGCCAGCAGTGGGATCCGGGACAGAGATACAGATACGCAGTATTTT. Protein product: CASSGIRDRDTDTQYF.

V and J are TRBV4-2 and TRBJ2-3, with 10 bases aligning to TRBD2. The germline V gene encodes CDR1 LGHNA and CDR2 YNFKEQ. After removal of 0 bases from V and 5 bases from J, the junction contained 5 bases not matched to a gene. The CDR3 length is 16 residues. The CDR3 reads CASSQEASGGIDTQYF. The CDR3, as DNA: TGTGCCAGCAGCCAAGAGGCTAGCGGGGGAATAGATACGCAGTATTTT.